This T cell receptor beta chain was found in a study of T cell repertoires in cytomegalovirus infection. On the study more broadly: Public TCR beta signatures indicated both CMV infection and matching HLA type. Whole-study results and caveats: HLA-C-restricted TCR beta clonotypes specific for CMV led the ex vivo response. Accumulated public TCR beta family frequency recognized individuals carrying CMV together with the relevant HLA.

V lost 5 bases and J lost 0, with 2 bases in between. Germline CDR1 reads SGHTA; CDR2 reads FQGNSA. This CDR3 is built from 12 residues. This clonotype has a handful of counts. The antigen is not known. TCRdb used MiXCR to reprocess the reads, holding one entry per CDR3 protein. The data show over 150,000 distinct CDR3 sequences, with about a sixth seen just once and 20% to 25% held by the top ten. This receptor was taken from a human donor in good health (CMV status not recorded). Some clones in this sample may be carry-over from other donors' samples. The rearrangement links TRBV7-2 to TRBJ2-1, with D unresolved. What was sequenced was CD8+ T cells from PBMCs. CDR3: CASSRSYNEQFF. CDR3 nucleotide sequence: TGTGCCAGCAGCCGCTCCTACAATGAGCAGTTCTTC.